This record covers a single T cell receptor beta chain. The CDR3 is made up of 17 amino acids. Trimming took 3 bases from V and 4 from J, leaving 22 bases between them. Germline lookup yields CDR1 LNHNV and CDR2 YYDKDF (reference sequence). The table came from immunoSEQ multiplex PCR; TCRdb's copy has only in-frame clones and leaves some out. The data contain about 70,000 clones, around 80% of them singletons. The data originate from a study of OX40 agonist ivuxolimab in advanced cancers. Looking at the study overall: Patients were roughly 83% male with ages roughly 20 to 85, mean about 60.

This chain links TRBV15 with TRBJ2-7; possibly TRBD1 or TRBD2 for D (6 bases each). The specimen comprised CD4+ or CD8+ T cells sorted from blood, sampled in a trial of the OX40 agonist ivuxolimab. The receptor was isolated from an adult with an advanced solid tumor such as melanoma, head and neck, liver or kidney cancer. As DNA, the CDR3 is TGTGCCACCAGCAGTTCCAGGGGCTCTAGCGTCCCGTACGAGCAGTACTTC. It is translated as CATSSSRGSSVPYEQYF.